This entry is about one T cell receptor (beta chain). Antigen specificity is unknown. These data belong to a study of cytomegalovirus exposure and HLA in healthy donors. Study-level points and caveats: Based on reports, TCR beta sequences accurately predicted HLA-A and HLA-B alleles for most subjects.

Trimming left V 0 bases short and J 0 bases short, with 8 bases between. The CDR3 runs 16 residues. CDR1 is MNHNS, CDR2 SASEGT, per germline. PCR primers comprised 60 Vbeta and 13 Jbeta primers. Here immunoSEQ multiplex PCR was the method, and the copy in TCRdb shows in-frame clones only, minus some. The sample shows around 100,000 clones, roughly four fifths of them seen only once. Each donor was nominally healthy when sampled (though unrecorded immune exposures were likely). The sequence derives from a man aged 30 to 39 in good health and CMV-seropositive. J is TRBJ1-4 and V is TRBV6-1; D is possibly TRBD1 (5 bases). Sequencing was done on a sample of PBMCs. The CDR3 nucleotides are TGTGCCAGCAGTGAAGCGAGGACAACAACTAATGAAAAACTGTTTTTT. Translated, it gives CASSEARTTTNEKLFF.